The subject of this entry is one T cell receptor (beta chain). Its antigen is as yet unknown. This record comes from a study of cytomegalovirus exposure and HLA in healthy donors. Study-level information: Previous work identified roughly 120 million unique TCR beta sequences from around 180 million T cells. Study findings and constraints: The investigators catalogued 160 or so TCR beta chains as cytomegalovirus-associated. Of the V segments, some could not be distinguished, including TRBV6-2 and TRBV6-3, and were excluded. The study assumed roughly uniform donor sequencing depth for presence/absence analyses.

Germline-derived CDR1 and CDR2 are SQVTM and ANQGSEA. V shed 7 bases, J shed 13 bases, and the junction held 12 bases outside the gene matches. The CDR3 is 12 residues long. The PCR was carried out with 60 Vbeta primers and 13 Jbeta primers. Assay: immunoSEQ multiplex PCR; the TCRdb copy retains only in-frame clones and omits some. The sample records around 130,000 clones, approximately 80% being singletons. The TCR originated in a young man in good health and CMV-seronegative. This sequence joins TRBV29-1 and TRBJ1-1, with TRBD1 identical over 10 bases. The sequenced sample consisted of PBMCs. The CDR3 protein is CSDSSRDRGSFF. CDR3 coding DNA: TGCAGCGATTCGAGCCGGGACAGGGGTAGTTTCTTT.